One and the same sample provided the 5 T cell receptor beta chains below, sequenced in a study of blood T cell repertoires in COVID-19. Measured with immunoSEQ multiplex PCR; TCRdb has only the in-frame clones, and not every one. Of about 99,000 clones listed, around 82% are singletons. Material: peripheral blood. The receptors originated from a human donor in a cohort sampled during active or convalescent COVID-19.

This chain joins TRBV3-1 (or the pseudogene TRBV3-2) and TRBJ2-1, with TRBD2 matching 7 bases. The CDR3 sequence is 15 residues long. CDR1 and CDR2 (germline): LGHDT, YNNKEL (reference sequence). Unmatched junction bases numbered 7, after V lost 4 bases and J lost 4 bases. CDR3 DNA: TGTGCCAGCAGCCCTAGCGGCTACTTATACAATGAGCAGTTCTTC. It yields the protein CASSPSGYLYNEQFF.

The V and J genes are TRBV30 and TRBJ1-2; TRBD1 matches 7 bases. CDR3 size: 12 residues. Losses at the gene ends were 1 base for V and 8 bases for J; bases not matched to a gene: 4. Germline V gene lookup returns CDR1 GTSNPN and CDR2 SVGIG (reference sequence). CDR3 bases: TGTGCCTGGAGTGGGACAGGAACCGGCTACACCTTC. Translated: CAWSGTGTGYTF. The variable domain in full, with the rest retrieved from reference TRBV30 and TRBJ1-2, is SQTIHQWPATLVQPVGSPLSLECTVEGTSNPNLYWYRQAAGRGLQLLFYSVGIGQISSEVPQNLSASRPQDRQFILSSKKLLLSDSGFYLCAWSGTGTGYTFGSGTRLTVV.

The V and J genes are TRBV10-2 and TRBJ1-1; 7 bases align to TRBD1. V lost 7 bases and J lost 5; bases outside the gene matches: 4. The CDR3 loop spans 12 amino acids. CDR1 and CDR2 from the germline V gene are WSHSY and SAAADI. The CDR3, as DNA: TGCGCCAGCACCCGACAGGGTACTGAAGCTTTCTTT. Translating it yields CASTRQGTEAFF.

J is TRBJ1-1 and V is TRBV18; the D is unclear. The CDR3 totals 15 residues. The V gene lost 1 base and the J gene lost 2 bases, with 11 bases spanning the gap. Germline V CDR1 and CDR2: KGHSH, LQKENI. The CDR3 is CASSPLPALNTEAFF. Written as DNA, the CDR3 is TGTGCCAGCTCACCACTGCCAGCGCTTAACACTGAAGCTTTCTTT.

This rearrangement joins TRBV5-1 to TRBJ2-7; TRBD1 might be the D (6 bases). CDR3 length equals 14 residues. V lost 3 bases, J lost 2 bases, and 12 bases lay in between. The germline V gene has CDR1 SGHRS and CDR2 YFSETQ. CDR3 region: CASSWEGQPYEQYF. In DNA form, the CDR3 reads TGCGCCAGCAGCTGGGAAGGACAGCCCTACGAGCAGTACTTC.